What follows are 17 T cell receptor beta chains derived from one specimen sequenced in a study of shared clonotypes between healthy human individuals. The repertoire was sequenced with immunoSEQ multiplex PCR; TCRdb's copy has only in-frame clones and lacks some. In the table there are 980,000 or so clones, over 60% of which are singletons. Sequences were obtained from memory CD4+ T cells sorted from blood. Described subset: CD45RA-negative fraction. These TCRs come from a man aged 18 to 30 in good health.

As to this clone: Other nucleotide sequences from this sample produce the same CDR3. The chain combines TRBV7-9 with TRBJ2-1; TRBD2 matches 10 bases. V lost 1 base and J lost 4; bases outside the gene matches: 1. Germline V gives CDR1 SEHNR, CDR2 FQNEAQ (reference sequence). This CDR3 comprises 15 residues. The CDR3 coding sequence is TGTGCCAGCAGCTTAGGGACTAGCGGTTACAATGAGCAGTTCTTC. Translated, it gives CASSLGTSGYNEQFF.

As regards this clone: The sample holds other DNA sequences that translate to the same CDR3. This sequence joins TRBV5-1 and TRBJ1-3; 7 bases map to TRBD1. CDR3 size: 14 residues. V shed 1 base, J shed 3 bases, and the junction held 1 base outside the gene matches. Germline CDR1 and CDR2: SGHRS and YFSETQ. Here the CDR3 DNA reads TGCGCCAGCAGCTTGACAGGGGATGGAAACACCATATATTTT. It yields the protein CASSLTGDGNTIYF.

This chain joins TRBV18 and TRBJ2-3; possible D gene TRBD2, 7 bases. The length of the CDR3 is 16 residues. Between the trimmed V and J ends, which lost 3 bases and 2 bases, there was a span of 15 bases. Germline lookup yields CDR1 KGHSH and CDR2 LQKENI. CDR3 residues: CASSPNAGAVTDTQYF. In DNA, the CDR3 is TGTGCCAGCTCACCTAATGCGGGGGCCGTCACAGATACGCAGTATTTT.

The rearrangement links TRBV2 to TRBJ1-5; TRBD1 is a possible D gene (6 bases). V was shortened by 4 bases and J by 6 bases, with 13 bases between the two germline ends. The CDR3 spans 14 residues. Germline V gene lookup returns CDR1 SNHLY and CDR2 FYNNEI. CDR3 residues: CASSGAGGVQPQHF. For the CDR3, the DNA is TGTGCCAGCAGTGGAGCGGGGGGCGTTCAGCCCCAGCATTTT.

The V and J genes are TRBV11-2 and TRBJ1-2; weak D call: TRBD1 (5 bases). The V end was cut by 6 bases, the J end by 8 bases, with 16 bases between. The germline gives CDR1 SGHAT, CDR2 FQNNGV. The CDR3 has 13 residues. In nucleotides, the CDR3 is TGTGCCAGCAGAACTATGGGGCGCTGGGGCTACACCTTC. Protein sequence: CASRTMGRWGYTF.

CDR3: CASSFRVGPGELFF. For the CDR3, the DNA is TGTGCCAGCAGTTTCAGGGTCGGGCCCGGGGAGCTGTTTTTT. The rearrangement uses TRBV27 and TRBJ2-2; possibly TRBD1 for D (5 bases). V lost 3 bases, J lost 6 bases, and 11 bases lay in between. The CDR3 has 14 amino acids. The germline V gene encodes CDR1 MNHEY and CDR2 SMNVEV (reference sequence).

This clone was counted once. V and J are TRBV2 and TRBJ2-7, with 8 nucleotides matching TRBD2. V trimming: 7 bases; J trimming: 6 bases; junction bases outside the gene matches: 11. CDR1 and CDR2 (germline): SNHLY, FYNNEI. The CDR3 consists of 14 residues. Here the CDR3 DNA reads TGTGCCAGCAAACCGACGGCTAGCGGGCCCGAGCAGTACTTC. Its translation is CASKPTASGPEQYF.

The chain uses TRBV27 and TRBJ2-1; tentative D call: TRBD2 (6 bases). Per germline, CDR1 MNHEY and CDR2 SMNVEV (reference sequence). The CDR3 runs to 15 residues. The V end was cut by 7 bases, the J end by 9 bases, with 22 bases between. The CDR3 DNA reads as TGTGCCAGCACCCTTCGGGACTCTACGCGGGGTGAGCAGTTCTTC. This translates into CASTLRDSTRGEQFF.

V and J are TRBV5-8 and TRBJ1-1; 7 nucleotides line up with TRBD1. The germline gives CDR1 SGHTS, CDR2 YDEGEE. This CDR3 contains 13 residues. V shed 6 bases, J shed 2 bases, and the junction held 4 bases outside the gene matches. CDR3 sequence reads: CASNRQGNTEAFF. CDR3 sequence (DNA): TGTGCCAGCAACAGACAGGGTAACACTGAAGCTTTCTTT.

The V and J genes are TRBV5-1 and TRBJ1-6; D is undetermined. V gave up 0 bases and J gave up 7 bases, with 8 bases separating them. This CDR3 region has 14 residues. The germline CDR1 and CDR2 sequences are SGHRS and YFSETQ. In DNA form, the CDR3 reads TGCGCCAGCAGCTTGGAGGTGGCCAATTCACCCCTCCACTTT. Its protein product is CASSLEVANSPLHF.

The rearrangement uses TRBV5-4 and TRBJ2-2; tentatively, D is TRBD2 (6 bases). The CDR3 extends over 16 amino acids. CDR1 is SGHNT, CDR2 YYREEE, per germline (reference sequence). V lost 2 bases and J 5 bases, leaving 16 bases between the germline ends. CDR3 residues: CASSFRRPGGTGELFF. CDR3 nucleotide sequence: TGTGCCAGCAGCTTTCGACGCCCCGGGGGAACCGGGGAGCTGTTTTTT.

This clone was seen more than once but under ten times. V usage is TRBV2 and J usage is TRBJ1-6; 7 bases match TRBD1. Germline CDR1 reads SNHLY; CDR2 reads FYNNEI. This CDR3 is built from 15 residues. The V and J ends lost 7 bases and 8 bases, in that order; junction bases with no gene match: 11. The CDR3 sequence is CASTVPPRGDSPLHF. CDR3 DNA sequence: TGTGCCAGCACCGTGCCCCCCAGGGGGGATTCACCCCTCCACTTT.

The chain has TRBV30 and TRBJ1-2, with D tentatively TRBD1 (6 bases). V was shortened by 2 bases and J by 3 bases, with 13 bases between the two germline ends. The CDR3 spans 14 residues. Germline V gene sequence: CDR1 GTSNPN, CDR2 SVGIG (reference sequence). The CDR3 sequence: CAWSRDKGDYGYTF. CDR3 DNA: TGTGCCTGGAGTAGGGACAAAGGGGACTATGGCTACACCTTC. The whole variable domain, remainder taken from reference TRBV30 and TRBJ1-2, is SQTIHQWPATLVQPVGSPLSLECTVEGTSNPNLYWYRQAAGRGLQLLFYSVGIGQISSEVPQNLSASRPQDRQFILSSKKLLLSDSGFYLCAWSRDKGDYGYTFGSGTRLTVV.

The chain combines TRBV19 with TRBJ1-1; weak D call: TRBD1 (5 bases). V lost 3 bases to trimming and J lost 5 bases, with 16 bases between them. The CDR3 is made up of 15 amino acids. The germline gives CDR1 LNHDA, CDR2 SQIVND (reference sequence). For the CDR3, the DNA is TGTGCCAGTAGTATGGGGCTTGGGGGATGGACTGAAGCTTTCTTT. Protein: CASSMGLGGWTEAFF.

In its sample, this clone was seen many times. One end of the junction varies from germline; a read error may be responsible. The rearrangement joins TRBV15 to TRBJ1-2, with D unclear. CDR1 is LNHNV, CDR2 YYDKDF, per germline (reference sequence). The CDR3 is 13 residues long. The CDR3 DNA sequence: TGTGCCACCAGCAGAGAAACGGGATCATCCCGTGGCTTC. Amino acids: CATSRETGSSRGF.

The rearrangement uses TRBV5-1 and TRBJ1-1; 7 bases line up with TRBD1. V dropped 4 bases and J dropped 7; count of bases not matched to a gene: 10. CDR3 size: 14 residues. Germline-derived CDR1 and CDR2 are SGHRS and YFSETQ. CDR3 region: CASSPSGQQFEAFF. CDR3 coding DNA: TGCGCCAGCAGCCCGTCGGGACAGCAGTTTGAAGCTTTCTTT.

The CDR3 nucleotides are TGTGCCAGCAGCTTTAAGACTAGTTGGAACGCCATTCAGTACTTC. It is translated as CASSFKTSWNAIQYF. This chain connects TRBV7-2 to TRBJ2-4; perhaps TRBD2 as D (6 bases). The germline V gene has CDR1 SGHTA and CDR2 FQGNSA. Deletions cut 3 bases from V and 9 bases from J, with 18 bases between. The CDR3 runs to 15 residues.